Listed here is a single TCR beta chain. Between the trimmed V and J ends, which lost 2 bases and 8 bases, there was a span of 15 bases. The CDR3 has 14 amino acids. Germline V CDR1 and CDR2: MNHNS, SASEGT. These data come from a study of blood T cell repertoires in COVID-19. Study-level background: Some COVID-19 samples were acute and others convalescent; all came from the United States, Italy and Spain. Nucleic acid was either cDNA or gDNA, and it came from T cells, B-cell-depleted T cells, or PBMCs.

Clones were read by immunoSEQ multiplex PCR, and TCRdb kept only the in-frame ones, dropping some. The table shows 450,000 or so clones, with approximately 90% occurring only once. The receptor comes from a young man with COVID-19, enrolled during active disease. Specimen: peripheral blood. The chain uses TRBV6-1 and TRBJ1-2, with D unclear. The CDR3 loop is CASSEIVDPGGYTF. In nucleotides, the CDR3 is TGTGCCAGCAGTGAAATAGTGGACCCGGGGGGCTACACCTTC.